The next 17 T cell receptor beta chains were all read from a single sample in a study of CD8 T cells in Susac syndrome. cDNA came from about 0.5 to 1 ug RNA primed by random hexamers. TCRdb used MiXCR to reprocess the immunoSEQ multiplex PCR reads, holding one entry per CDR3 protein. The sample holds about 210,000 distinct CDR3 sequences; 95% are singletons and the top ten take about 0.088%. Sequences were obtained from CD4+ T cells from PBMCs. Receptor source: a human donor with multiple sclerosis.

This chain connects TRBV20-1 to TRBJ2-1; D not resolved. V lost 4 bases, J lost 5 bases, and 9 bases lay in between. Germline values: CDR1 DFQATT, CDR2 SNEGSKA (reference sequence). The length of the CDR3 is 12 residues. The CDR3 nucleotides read TGCAGTGCTATCGACTGGAACAATGAGCAGTTCTTC. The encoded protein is CSAIDWNNEQFF.

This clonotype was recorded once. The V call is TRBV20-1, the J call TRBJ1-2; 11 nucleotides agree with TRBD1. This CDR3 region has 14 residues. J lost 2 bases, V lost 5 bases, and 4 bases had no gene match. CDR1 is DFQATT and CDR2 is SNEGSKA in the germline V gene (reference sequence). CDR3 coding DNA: TGCAGTGCTGAGGGGGACAGGGGGAACTATGGCTACACCTTC. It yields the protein CSAEGDRGNYGYTF.

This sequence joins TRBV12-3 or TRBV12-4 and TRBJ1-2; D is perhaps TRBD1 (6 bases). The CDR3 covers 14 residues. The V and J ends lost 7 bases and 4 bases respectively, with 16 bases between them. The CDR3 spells CASTSWGLGYGYTF. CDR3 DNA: TGTGCCAGCACTAGTTGGGGGCTGGGCTATGGCTACACCTTC.

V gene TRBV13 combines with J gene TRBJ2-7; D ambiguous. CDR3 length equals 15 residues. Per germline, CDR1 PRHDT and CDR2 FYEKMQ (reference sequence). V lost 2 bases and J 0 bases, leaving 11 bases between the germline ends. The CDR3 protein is CASSLSPISSYEQYF. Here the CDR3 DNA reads TGTGCCAGCAGCTTATCGCCAATCAGCTCCTACGAGCAGTACTTC.

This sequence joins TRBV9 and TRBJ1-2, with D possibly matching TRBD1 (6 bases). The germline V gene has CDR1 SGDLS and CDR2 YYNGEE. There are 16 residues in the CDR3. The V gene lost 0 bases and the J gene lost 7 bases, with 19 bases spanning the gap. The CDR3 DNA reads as TGTGCCAGCAGCGTAGGGGGCCAGGGGATGAGTCGTGGCTACACCTTC. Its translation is CASSVGGQGMSRGYTF.

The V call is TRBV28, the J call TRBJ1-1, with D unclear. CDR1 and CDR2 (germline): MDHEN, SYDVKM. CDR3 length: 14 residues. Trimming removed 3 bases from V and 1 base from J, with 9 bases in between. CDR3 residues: CASSFRARNTEAFF. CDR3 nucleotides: TGTGCCAGCAGTTTCCGGGCCAGGAACACTGAAGCTTTCTTT.

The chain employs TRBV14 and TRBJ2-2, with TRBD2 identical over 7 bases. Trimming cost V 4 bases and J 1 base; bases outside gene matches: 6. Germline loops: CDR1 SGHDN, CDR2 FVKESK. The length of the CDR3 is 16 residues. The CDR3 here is CASSLRRGENTGELFF. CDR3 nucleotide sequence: TGTGCCAGCAGCCTACGTCGGGGGGAGAACACCGGGGAGCTGTTTTTT.

CDR3 residues: CASSRDSRRYEQYF. CDR3 nucleotide sequence: TGTGCCAGCAGCAGGGACAGCAGACGTTACGAGCAGTACTTC. This chain joins TRBV5-4 and TRBJ2-7; TRBD1 matches 7 bases. V was clipped by 4 bases and J by 4 bases; unmatched bases: 8. CDR3 size: 14 residues. In germline, CDR1 is SGHNT, CDR2 YYREEE (reference sequence).

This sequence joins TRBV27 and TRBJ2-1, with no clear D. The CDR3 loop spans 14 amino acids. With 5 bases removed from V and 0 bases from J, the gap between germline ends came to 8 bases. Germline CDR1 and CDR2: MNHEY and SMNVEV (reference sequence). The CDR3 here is CASSKPPSYNEQFF. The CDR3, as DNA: TGTGCCAGCAGTAAGCCACCCTCCTACAATGAGCAGTTCTTC.

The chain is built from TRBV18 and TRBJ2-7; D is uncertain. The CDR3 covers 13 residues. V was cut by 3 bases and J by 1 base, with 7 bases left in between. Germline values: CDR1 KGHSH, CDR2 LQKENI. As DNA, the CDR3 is TGTGCCAGCTCACCGCTCATTTCCTACGAGCAGTACTTC. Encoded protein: CASSPLISYEQYF.

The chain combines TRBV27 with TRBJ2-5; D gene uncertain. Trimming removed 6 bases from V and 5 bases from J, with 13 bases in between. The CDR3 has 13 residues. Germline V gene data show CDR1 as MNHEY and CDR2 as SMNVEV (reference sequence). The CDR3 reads CASSRSYWETQYF. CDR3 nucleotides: TGTGCCAGCAGCCGATCTTACTGGGAGACCCAGTACTTC.

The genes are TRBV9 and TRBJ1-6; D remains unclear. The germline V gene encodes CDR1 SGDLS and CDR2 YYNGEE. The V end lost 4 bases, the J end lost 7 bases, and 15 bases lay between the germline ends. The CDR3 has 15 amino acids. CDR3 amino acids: CASSLTGITNSPLHF. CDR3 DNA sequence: TGTGCCAGCAGCTTAACTGGGATCACGAATTCACCCCTCCACTTT.

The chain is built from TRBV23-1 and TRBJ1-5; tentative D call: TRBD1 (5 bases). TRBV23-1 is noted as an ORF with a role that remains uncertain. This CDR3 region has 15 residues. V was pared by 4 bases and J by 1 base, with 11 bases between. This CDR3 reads CASSRGVGSNQPQHF. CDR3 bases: TGCGCCAGCAGTCGAGGGGTGGGAAGCAATCAGCCCCAGCATTTT.

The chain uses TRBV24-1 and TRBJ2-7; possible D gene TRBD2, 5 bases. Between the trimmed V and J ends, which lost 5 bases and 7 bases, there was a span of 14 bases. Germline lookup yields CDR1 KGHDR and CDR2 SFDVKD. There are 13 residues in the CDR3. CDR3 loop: CATSARTSGEQYF. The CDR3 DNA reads TGTGCCACCAGTGCCAGGACCTCGGGGGAGCAGTACTTC.

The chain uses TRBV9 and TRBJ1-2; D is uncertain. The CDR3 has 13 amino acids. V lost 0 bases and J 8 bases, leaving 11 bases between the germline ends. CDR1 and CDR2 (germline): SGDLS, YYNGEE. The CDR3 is CASSVGPARGYTF. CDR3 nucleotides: TGTGCCAGCAGCGTAGGGCCAGCAAGAGGCTACACCTTC.

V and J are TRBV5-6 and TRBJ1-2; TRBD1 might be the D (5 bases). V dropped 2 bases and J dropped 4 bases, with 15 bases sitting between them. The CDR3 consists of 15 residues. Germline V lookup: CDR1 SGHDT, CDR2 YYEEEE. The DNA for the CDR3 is TGTGCCAGCAGCTTCCCCGGGGGTTCCCTCTATGGCTACACCTTC. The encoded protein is CASSFPGGSLYGYTF. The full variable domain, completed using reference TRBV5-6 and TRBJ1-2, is DAGVTQSPTHLIKTRGQQVTLRCSPKSGHDTVSWYQQALGQGPQFIFQYYEEEERQRGNFPDRFSGHQFPNYSSELNVNALLLGDSALYLCASSFPGGSLYGYTFGSGTRLTVV.

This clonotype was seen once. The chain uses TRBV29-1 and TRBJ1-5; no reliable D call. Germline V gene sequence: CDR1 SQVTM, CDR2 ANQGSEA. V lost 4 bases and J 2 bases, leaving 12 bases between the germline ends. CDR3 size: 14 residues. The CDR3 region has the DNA TGCAGCGTTGTTTGGGGAAGGGGCAATCAGCCCCAGCATTTT. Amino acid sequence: CSVVWGRGNQPQHF.